These T cell receptor beta chains were read from a single sample in a study of blood T cells in healthy people across ages. TCRdb re-called the 5' RACE reads through MiXCR, storing one row per CDR3 protein. The profile covers about 1.8 million distinct CDR3 sequences, with less than 50% appearing a single time and about 2.1% taken by the ten largest. Specimen: blood. The receptor set was obtained from a middle-aged woman in good health. Both conserved end residues are part of each CDR3. The D gene is left open where the match is weak. Clone size is not always given. Where it is, it says once, few, many or a class for expanded clones.

abundance: few
d_gene: .
j_gene: TRBJ2-3
v_gene: TRBV7-9
CDR3nt: TGTGCCAGCAGCTTCCCGCTCACAGATACGCAGTATTTT
CDR3aa: CASSFPLTDTQYF

abundance: .
d_gene: .
j_gene: TRBJ2-4
v_gene: TRBV7-8
CDR3nt: TGTACCAGCAGCTTATTATATCCGGGAGTTAACCAAGGCACCCAGTACTTC
CDR3aa: CTSSLLYPGVNQGTQYF

abundance: .
d_gene: .
j_gene: TRBJ1-5
v_gene: TRBV20-1
CDR3nt: TGCAGTGGTAATCAGGTTTATAGCAATCAGCCCCAGCATTTT
CDR3aa: CSGNQVYSNQPQHF

abundance: .
d_gene: .
j_gene: TRBJ1-2
v_gene: TRBV19
CDR3nt: TGTGCCAGTAGCCCTGCCCGGGTCGGGTATGGCTACACCTTC
CDR3aa: CASSPARVGYGYTF

abundance: .
d_gene: TRBD2
j_gene: TRBJ2-3
v_gene: TRBV6-5
CDR3nt: TGTGCCAGCAGTTACACCCCGGGACTAGCGGGAGTACAGTATTTT
CDR3aa: CASSYTPGLAGVQYF

abundance: few
d_gene: .
j_gene: TRBJ1-2
v_gene: TRBV20-1
CDR3nt: TGCAGTGCTAGAGGTGGAGGGGTCTATGGCTACACCTTC
CDR3aa: CSARGGGVYGYTF

abundance: few
d_gene: TRBD2
j_gene: TRBJ2-7
v_gene: TRBV3-1
CDR3nt: TGTGCCAGCAGCCAAGGCGGGGGACGCTACAATGAGCAGTACTTC
CDR3aa: CASSQGGGRYNEQYF

abundance: .
d_gene: TRBD1
j_gene: TRBJ1-6
v_gene: TRBV2
CDR3nt: TGTGCCAGCGGAATGACAGGGACCTCTAATTCACCCCTCCACTTT
CDR3aa: CASGMTGTSNSPLHF

abundance: .
d_gene: .
j_gene: TRBJ2-4
v_gene: TRBV9
CDR3nt: TGTGCCAGCAGCTCTCGATGGATGGGCTACCTAGCCAAAAACATTCAGTACTTC
CDR3aa: CASSSRWMGYLAKNIQYF

abundance: .
d_gene: TRBD1
j_gene: TRBJ2-1
v_gene: TRBV18
CDR3nt: TGTGCCAGCTCACTGGGACAGGGGTTTAGCGATGAGCAGTTCTTC
CDR3aa: CASSLGQGFSDEQFF

abundance: .
d_gene: .
j_gene: TRBJ2-7
v_gene: TRBV6-1
CDR3nt: TGTGCCAGCAGTGAAGCGCTGGAAGGGTATCACGAGCAGTACTTC
CDR3aa: CASSEALEGYHEQYF

abundance: few
d_gene: TRBD2
j_gene: TRBJ2-1
v_gene: TRBV10-3
CDR3nt: TGTGCCATCAGTGAAGGGCGGGGGGGCCTCGACAATGAGCAGTTCTTC
CDR3aa: CAISEGRGGLDNEQFF

abundance: .
d_gene: .
j_gene: TRBJ1-2
v_gene: TRBV9
CDR3nt: TGTGCCAGCAGCGTTGGCGGGGGCGCCCATTATGGCTACACCTTC
CDR3aa: CASSVGGGAHYGYTF